Following are 11 T cell receptor beta chains from one sample sequenced in a study of cytomegalovirus exposure and HLA in healthy donors. Primers for the PCR totalled 60 Vbeta and 13 Jbeta. TCRdb keeps only in-frame clones here, not all; method: immunoSEQ multiplex PCR. In the table there are 150,000 to 200,000 clones, 70% to 90% of which are singletons. The specimen sequenced was PBMCs. Source of these receptors: a man aged 18 to 29 in good health and CMV-seropositive.

This chain uses TRBV19 with TRBJ2-2, with a possible D match to TRBD2 (7 bases). Trimming took off 5 bases at V and 4 bases at J, with 17 bases between the two ends. Per the germline V gene, CDR1 is LNHDA and CDR2 is SQIVND (reference sequence). This CDR3 has 16 amino acids. CDR3 nucleotide sequence: TGTGCCAGTAGTTTCCCCGGGGGGCTCGGCACCGGGGAGCTGTTTTTT. Protein sequence: CASSFPGGLGTGELFF.

The chain uses TRBV7-9 and TRBJ2-5, with D unclear. With the DNA end fitting TRBJ2-7 better, the J assignment may be wrong. The CDR3 spans 12 residues. CDR1 SEHNR and CDR2 FQNEAQ come from the germline V gene (reference sequence). The CDR3 region has the DNA TGTGCCAGCAGCCGTGACTCTCACGAGCAGTACTTC. Encoded protein: CASSRDSHEQYF.

V and J are TRBV7-9 and TRBJ1-1; the D gene is possibly TRBD1 (5 bases). CDR1 is SEHNR, CDR2 FQNEAQ, per germline (reference sequence). Deletions cut 3 bases from V and 1 base from J, with 15 bases between. The CDR3 spans 16 residues. In DNA form, the CDR3 reads TGTGCCAGCAGCTTCCCGGGATTGGGGGGGAACACTGAAGCTTTCTTT. Its protein is CASSFPGLGGNTEAFF.

CDR3 sequence reads: CASSEPRISYEQYF. The CDR3, as DNA: TGTGCCAGCAGTGAACCGAGGATTTCCTACGAGCAGTACTTC. The chain joins TRBV2 to TRBJ2-7; D call uncertain. The length of the CDR3 is 14 residues. Germline V CDR1 and CDR2: SNHLY, FYNNEI. Trimming shortened V by 2 bases and J by 1 base, and 9 bases separated the two germline ends.

CDR3 in DNA: TGCGCCAGCTCCCTTGAGGGTAGCGTTGGTGATTATGGAGCTTTCTTT. This sequence encodes CASSLEGSVGDYGAFF. The chain couples TRBV5-1 to TRBJ1-1; D uncertain. Germline V gene data show CDR1 as SGHRS and CDR2 as YFSETQ. This CDR3 region has 16 residues. Trimming took 7 bases from V and 10 from J, leaving 29 bases between them.

Written as DNA, the CDR3 is TGTGCCAGCAGTGAATTTGGGGGGGCGAGCAATCAGCCCCAGCATTTT. Its protein product is CASSEFGGASNQPQHF. The genes are TRBV6-1 and TRBJ1-5; D perhaps matches TRBD1 (6 bases). The CDR3 contains 16 residues. Trimming cost V 2 bases and J 1 base, with 12 bases left between them. The germline gives CDR1 MNHNS, CDR2 SASEGT.

The J gene is TRBJ2-3, the V gene TRBV2; 7 nucleotides line up with TRBD2. CDR3 length equals 14 residues. After removal of 11 bases from V and 0 bases from J, the junction contained 8 bases not matched to a gene. Germline loops: CDR1 SNHLY, CDR2 FYNNEI. Here the CDR3 DNA reads TGTGCCGGTAATCGGGGGGTCAGCACAGATACGCAGTATTTT. Translated: CAGNRGVSTDTQYF.

The V call is TRBV6-1, the J call TRBJ1-1; D unresolved. Germline CDR1 MNHNS, CDR2 SASEGT. This CDR3 has 17 amino acids. V shed 1 base and J shed 0 bases, with 15 bases lying between them. The CDR3 protein is CASSEGIRVLLNTEAFF. The CDR3 coding sequence is TGTGCCAGCAGTGAAGGTATAAGAGTCCTCTTGAACACTGAAGCTTTCTTT.

The chain employs TRBV9 and TRBJ2-7; no definite D call. Germline V gene data show CDR1 as SGDLS and CDR2 as YYNGEE. This CDR3 is built from 14 residues. V was shortened by 4 bases and J by 3 bases, with 14 bases between the two germline ends. In nucleotides, the CDR3 is TGTGCCAGCAGCCCAGCCACAGACAACTACGAGCAGTACTTC. Protein sequence: CASSPATDNYEQYF. Supplemented by reference TRBV9 and TRBJ2-7, the full variable domain reads DSGVTQTPKHLITATGQRVTLRCSPRSGDLSVYWYQQSLDQGLQFLIQYYNGEERAKGNILERFSAQQFPDLHSELNLSSLELGDSALYFCASSPATDNYEQYFGPGTRLTVT.

This clone was detected only once. The V call is TRBV10-1, the J call TRBJ2-7, with 9 bases that match TRBD2. CDR3 size: 15 residues. Germline V lookup: CDR1 WNHNN, CDR2 SYGVQD (reference sequence). J lost 7 bases, V lost 3 bases, and 10 bases had no gene match. The CDR3 spells CASSDPSGGPAEQYF. In DNA, the CDR3 is TGCGCCAGCAGTGACCCGAGCGGGGGGCCTGCGGAGCAGTACTTC.

V gene TRBV6-5 combines with J gene TRBJ1-1; the match to TRBD1 covers 10 bases. Germline V gene lookup returns CDR1 MNHEY and CDR2 SVGAGI. The CDR3 loop spans 14 amino acids. The V and J ends lost 5 bases and 10 bases, in that order; junction bases with no gene match: 10. Here the CDR3 reads CASSPTGGLGGAFF. DNA of the CDR3: TGTGCCAGCAGTCCGACAGGGGGCCTGGGGGGAGCTTTCTTT.